The present T cell receptor beta chain was sequenced within a study of tumor-infiltrating lymphocytes in localized non-small cell lung cancer. About the research overall: Resected tumor was paired with non-adjacent uninvolved lung from the same patient. Study-wide points: Recurrence-free survival showed no association with tumor T-cell fraction. Immunotypes IM1 and IM2 had similar TCR-derived T-cell fractions.

In regard to this clone: As yet, its antigen is unknown.

Assay used: immunoSEQ multiplex PCR; TCRdb lists only in-frame clones, some missing. The sample includes roughly 24,000 clones, approximately 64% seen only once; the top ten take under 6.5%. The sample taken for sequencing was lung tumor tissue. This TCR was recovered from a human donor with non-small cell lung cancer.

For the CDR3, the DNA is TGTGCCAGTAGTGATACAAACCCTAACTATGGCTACACCTTC. Amino acids: CASSDTNPNYGYTF. This chain connects TRBV19 to TRBJ1-2, with unresolved D. Trimming shortened V by 5 bases and J by 0 bases, and 10 bases separated the two germline ends. Looked up from germline, CDR1 is LNHDA and CDR2 is SQIVND (reference sequence). The CDR3 covers 14 residues.